This T cell receptor (beta chain) was identified during a study of CD8 T cells in ankylosing spondylitis. Findings and limits, study-wide: Disease-linked clones reportedly showed significant enrichment in matched ankylosing spondylitis synovial fluid. In the blood and synovial fluid of reactive arthritis, some motif variants had been previously reported.

The CDR3 loop spans 18 amino acids. V lost 4 bases to trimming and J lost 1 base, with 20 bases between them. Germline values: CDR1 SGHRS, CDR2 YFSETQ. Turning to this clonotype: The antigen is unknown.

TCRdb passed the 5' RACE reads through MiXCR, listing each CDR3 protein once. The sample includes approximately 350,000 distinct CDR3 sequences, 14% to 15% of them seen just once. The gene calls are TRBV5-1 and TRBJ2-2; D remains unclear. The sequencing input was blood, either unsorted or a sorted T cell fraction (not recorded which). This clonotype was sampled from a male donor with ankylosing spondylitis or in good health (not recorded which). The CDR3 DNA reads as TGCGCCAGCAGCCAAAGACCGACTGGAAGTGGGAACACCGGGGAGCTGTTTTTT. Translation: CASSQRPTGSGNTGELFF.